This T cell receptor (beta chain) was sequenced during a study of neurological immune-mediated disorders. From the 5' RACE reads, TCRdb called clonotypes with MiXCR, one entry per CDR3 protein. This table holds about 62,000 distinct CDR3 sequences, roughly 4.8% found once. For this clonotype: One end of the junction varies from germline; a read error may be responsible.

Unsorted libraries were generated from 2 million PBMCs. These cells had been stored in RNAlater at -80 C. The CDR3 runs 14 residues. The germline CDR1 and CDR2 sequences are MNHEY and SVGAGI. This clonotype was sampled from a woman aged 50 to 65 with multiple sclerosis. The chain uses TRBV6-5 and TRBJ2-4; D remains ambiguous. The sample taken for sequencing was PBMCs. DNA of the CDR3: TGTGCCAGCAGCCGCCCGAGTATGAAAAAAATTCAGTACTTC. Its protein product is CASSRPSMKKIQYF.